Listed below are T cell receptor beta chains from one sample, sequenced in a study of response to subunit inactivated influenza vaccine. TCRdb redid the calling of the RT-PCR reads with MiXCR, one entry per CDR3 protein. The sample has approximately 500,000 distinct CDR3 sequences; approximately 15% are singletons. Here the sequenced sample was PBMCs from blood, taken roughly 12 days after vaccination. These TCRs come from a man aged 50 or older who received an inactivated influenza vaccine. Both conserved end residues are part of each CDR3. The order of the fields is clone size, D gene, V gene, J gene, CDR3 DNA, CDR3 protein. D genes are given only for firm matches. Expanded clones get a size class; other rows say once, few or many, or leave the size out.

abundance: .; d_gene: .; v_gene: TRBV12-3/TRBV12-4; j_gene: TRBJ2-3; CDR3nt: TGTGCCAGCAGTTTAGGGGCCCACCGGGACCCAGATACGCAGTATTTT; CDR3aa: CASSLGAHRDPDTQYF
abundance: .; d_gene: .; v_gene: TRBV6-5; j_gene: TRBJ2-4; CDR3nt: TGTGCCAGCAGTTACTCATTAGGTAGGGACCCCGGAGCCAAAAACATTCAGTACTTC; CDR3aa: CASSYSLGRDPGAKNIQYF
abundance: .; d_gene: TRBD2; v_gene: TRBV5-1; j_gene: TRBJ2-1; CDR3nt: TGCGCCAGCAGCTTTACTAGCGGGAGTTTAAATGAGCAGTTCTTC; CDR3aa: CASSFTSGSLNEQFF
abundance: .; d_gene: .; v_gene: TRBV30; j_gene: TRBJ2-7; CDR3nt: TGTCCCTGGAGTCCCGGCGGCAGGGGTCTCGGCGAGCAGTACTTC; CDR3aa: CPWSPGGRGLGEQYF
abundance: few; d_gene: .; v_gene: TRBV28; j_gene: TRBJ2-1; CDR3nt: TGTGCCAGCAGTTTAGCTCTAGTCGGAGGTGGTGAGCAGTTCTTC; CDR3aa: CASSLALVGGGEQFF
abundance: few; d_gene: .; v_gene: TRBV13; j_gene: TRBJ1-2; CDR3nt: TGTGCCAGCAGCTTAGGTCGGAGGGCGACTAGGTATGGCTACACCTTC; CDR3aa: CASSLGRRATRYGYTF
abundance: .; d_gene: TRBD1; v_gene: TRBV4-2; j_gene: TRBJ2-7; CDR3nt: TGTGCCAGCAGCCAACCCTCGACAGGGGCTAATTACGAGCAGTACTTC; CDR3aa: CASSQPSTGANYEQYF
abundance: .; d_gene: .; v_gene: TRBV27; j_gene: TRBJ1-2; CDR3nt: TGTGCCAGCAGTTTTGACAGCCGCTATGGCTACACCTTC; CDR3aa: CASSFDSRYGYTF
abundance: .; d_gene: .; v_gene: TRBV28; j_gene: TRBJ1-1; CDR3nt: TGTGCCAGCACCCGATTCAACACTGAAGCTTTCTTT; CDR3aa: CASTRFNTEAFF
abundance: few; d_gene: .; v_gene: TRBV5-1; j_gene: TRBJ2-1; CDR3nt: TGCGCCAGCAGCAACGGGGGTTACCTTTACAATGAGCAGTTCTTC; CDR3aa: CASSNGGYLYNEQFF
abundance: few; d_gene: TRBD2; v_gene: TRBV29-1; j_gene: TRBJ2-2; CDR3nt: TGCAGCGTGGGCTCGGGACTAGGCACCGGGGAGCTGTTTTTT; CDR3aa: CSVGSGLGTGELFF
abundance: .; d_gene: .; v_gene: TRBV7-9; j_gene: TRBJ1-1; CDR3nt: TGTGCCAGCAGCCCGACCACGACACTCAACACTGAAGCTTTCTTT; CDR3aa: CASSPTTTLNTEAFF
abundance: few; d_gene: .; v_gene: TRBV7-2; j_gene: TRBJ2-3; CDR3nt: TGTGCCAGCAGCTACCCAGGGGATACGCAGTATTTT; CDR3aa: CASSYPGDTQYF
abundance: few; d_gene: .; v_gene: TRBV27; j_gene: TRBJ2-5; CDR3nt: TGTGCCAGCAGCCCTACTTCGCTTGGGGGACTGGAGACCCAGTACTTC; CDR3aa: CASSPTSLGGLETQYF
abundance: many; d_gene: TRBD1; v_gene: TRBV4-2; j_gene: TRBJ1-2; CDR3nt: TGTGCCAGCAGCCAAGATATTGGGACAGGCTATGGCTACACCTTC; CDR3aa: CASSQDIGTGYGYTF
abundance: .; d_gene: .; v_gene: TRBV29-1; j_gene: TRBJ2-1; CDR3nt: TGCAGCGTTCTTGACGCCGGCTACAATGAGCAGTTCTTC; CDR3aa: CSVLDAGYNEQFF
abundance: .; d_gene: TRBD2; v_gene: TRBV4-1; j_gene: TRBJ2-3; CDR3nt: TGCGCCAGCAGCCAAAGCGGGGGGGCAACAGATACGCAGTATTTT; CDR3aa: CASSQSGGATDTQYF
abundance: .; d_gene: TRBD2; v_gene: TRBV6-5; j_gene: TRBJ2-3; CDR3nt: TGTGCCAGCAGTTACTCGTTCCGGGGGGGTAGCACAGATACGCAGTATTTT; CDR3aa: CASSYSFRGGSTDTQYF
abundance: .; d_gene: .; v_gene: TRBV20-1; j_gene: TRBJ1-5; CDR3nt: TGCAGTGCTAGAGATCGAAGGGTTAGCAATCAGCCCCAGCATTTT; CDR3aa: CSARDRRVSNQPQHF
abundance: .; d_gene: .; v_gene: TRBV30; j_gene: TRBJ1-3; CDR3nt: TGTGCCTGGAACGGGGGGAACTCTGGAAACACCATATATTTT; CDR3aa: CAWNGGNSGNTIYF
abundance: .; d_gene: TRBD1; v_gene: TRBV15; j_gene: TRBJ2-5; CDR3nt: TGTGCCACTAAGACAGGGGGCGGCGAGACCCAGTACTTC; CDR3aa: CATKTGGGETQYF
abundance: few; d_gene: .; v_gene: TRBV2; j_gene: TRBJ1-4; CDR3nt: TGTGCCAGCCGGGGTCAGGCAACTAATGAAAAACTGTTTTTT; CDR3aa: CASRGQATNEKLFF
abundance: many; d_gene: .; v_gene: TRBV12-3/TRBV12-4; j_gene: TRBJ1-5; CDR3nt: TGTGCCAGCAGGCTAACAGGCTATAGCAATCAGCCCCAGCATTTT; CDR3aa: CASRLTGYSNQPQHF
abundance: .; d_gene: TRBD2; v_gene: TRBV28; j_gene: TRBJ2-2; CDR3nt: TGTGCCAGCAGTATTCTGGGACTAGCGGCGAACACCGGGGAGCTGTTTTTT; CDR3aa: CASSILGLAANTGELFF
abundance: .; d_gene: TRBD2; v_gene: TRBV6-1; j_gene: TRBJ2-3; CDR3nt: TGTGCCAGCCGGAGGACTAGCGGGAGTCCCTCGAGCACAGATACGCAGTATTTT; CDR3aa: CASRRTSGSPSSTDTQYF
abundance: few; d_gene: .; v_gene: TRBV29-1; j_gene: TRBJ2-3; CDR3nt: TGCAGCGTTTGGGCCACAGATACGCAGTATTTT; CDR3aa: CSVWATDTQYF
abundance: few; d_gene: .; v_gene: TRBV7-9; j_gene: TRBJ2-7; CDR3nt: TGTGCCAGCAGCTTATCGGGACTGCCCTCCTACGAGCAGTACTTC; CDR3aa: CASSLSGLPSYEQYF
abundance: few; d_gene: .; v_gene: TRBV27; j_gene: TRBJ1-1; CDR3nt: TGTGCCAGCAGGGGTTGGGGGGGGCGTCACACTGAAGCTTTCTTT; CDR3aa: CASRGWGGRHTEAFF
abundance: .; d_gene: .; v_gene: TRBV5-1; j_gene: TRBJ2-5; CDR3nt: TGCGCCAGCAGCCCAACTCAGGGGGGAGAGACCCAGTACTTC; CDR3aa: CASSPTQGGETQYF
abundance: .; d_gene: .; v_gene: TRBV7-2; j_gene: TRBJ2-7; CDR3nt: TGTGCCAGCAGCCCCGAAGGACGGAGCTCCTACGAGCAGTACTTC; CDR3aa: CASSPEGRSSYEQYF
abundance: .; d_gene: .; v_gene: TRBV12-3/TRBV12-4; j_gene: TRBJ1-6; CDR3nt: TGTGCCAGCAGTTGGGCGGGGGATAATTCACCCCTCCACTTT; CDR3aa: CASSWAGDNSPLHF
abundance: .; d_gene: TRBD2; v_gene: TRBV30; j_gene: TRBJ2-4; CDR3nt: TGTGCCTGGAGTCTGCAGGCGGGGGGGCGCAACATTCAGTACTTC; CDR3aa: CAWSLQAGGRNIQYF
abundance: .; d_gene: TRBD1; v_gene: TRBV5-4; j_gene: TRBJ1-1; CDR3nt: TGTGCCAGCAGCCCCCTGCGGACAGGGATGAACACTGAAGCTTTCTTT; CDR3aa: CASSPLRTGMNTEAFF
abundance: .; d_gene: .; v_gene: TRBV7-9; j_gene: TRBJ2-5; CDR3nt: TGTGCCAGCAGCTTAGGGACTCGGCTGGAGACCCAGTACTTC; CDR3aa: CASSLGTRLETQYF
abundance: few; d_gene: TRBD2; v_gene: TRBV7-2; j_gene: TRBJ2-1; CDR3nt: TGTGCCAGCAGAATTGCGGGAGAGGGGTACAATGAGCAGTTCTTC; CDR3aa: CASRIAGEGYNEQFF
abundance: .; d_gene: .; v_gene: TRBV7-2; j_gene: TRBJ2-2; CDR3nt: TGTGCCAGCAGCATCTATGCCGGGGAGCTGTTTTTT; CDR3aa: CASSIYAGELFF